This entry is about one TCR beta chain. Everyone who took part was roughly 18 to 95 years old, and they came from about two dozen US areas. The record originates from a study of blood T cell repertoires in COVID-19. Study information: Sites in the United States, Italy and Spain provided acute and convalescent COVID-19 samples. T cells, B-cell-depleted T cells, or PBMCs supplied cDNA or gDNA.

Assay: immunoSEQ multiplex PCR; the TCRdb copy retains only in-frame clones and omits some. The data show 150,000 or so clones, with around 83% seen just once and around 3.6% held by the top ten. The origin of this receptor is a woman between 45 and 60 years old in a cohort exposed to, infected with or recovered from COVID-19 (not recorded which). The specimen was PBMCs or T cells enriched from blood (not recorded which).

The CDR3: CASSLGPDTEAFF. DNA of the CDR3: TGTGCCAGCAGTCTGGGCCCGGACACTGAAGCTTTCTTT. V and J are TRBV12-3 or TRBV12-4 and TRBJ1-1; D is undetermined. V was cut by 5 bases and J by 3 bases, with 10 bases left in between. The CDR3 totals 13 residues.